These 27 T cell receptor beta chains originate from one sample sequenced in a study of CD8 T cells in Susac syndrome. Roughly 0.45 to 1 ug RNA was reverse transcribed with random hexamers. Using its own MiXCR run on the immunoSEQ multiplex PCR reads, TCRdb lists one record per CDR3 protein. The sample consists of more than 120,000 distinct CDR3 sequences, 94% of them appearing once. The sequenced material came from CD4+ T cells from PBMCs. The receptors stem from a human donor in good health.

This sequence joins TRBV12-3 or TRBV12-4 and TRBJ2-1, with 9 positions matching TRBD1. V trimming: 7 bases; J trimming: 9 bases; junction bases outside the gene matches: 4. This CDR3 spans 12 amino acids. In DNA, the CDR3 is TGTGCCAGCACCCGGACAGGGGCTGAGCAGTTCTTC. This gives the protein CASTRTGAEQFF.

The CDR3 DNA reads TGTGCCAGCACCCTTCCGGGACAGGGGGCAACTGGGGCCAACGTCCTGACTTTC. Translated, it gives CASTLPGQGATGANVLTF. The gene calls are TRBV7-9 and TRBJ2-6; TRBD1 aligns across 12 bases. V was pared by 7 bases and J by 2 bases, with 9 bases of the junction left unmatched. The germline CDR1 and CDR2 sequences are SEHNR and FQNEAQ (reference sequence). The CDR3 loop spans 18 amino acids. Supplemented by reference TRBV7-9 and TRBJ2-6, the full variable domain reads DTGVSQNPRHKITKRGQNVTFRCDPISEHNRLYWYRQTLGQGPEFLTYFQNEAQLEKSRLLSDRFSAERPKGSFSTLEIQRTEQGDSAMYLCASTLPGQGATGANVLTFGAGSRLTVL.

The genes are TRBV19 and TRBJ1-5; 7 nucleotides match TRBD1. Losses at the gene ends were 3 bases for V and 7 bases for J; bases not matched to a gene: 6. The CDR3 consists of 14 residues. Looked up from germline, CDR1 is LNHDA and CDR2 is SQIVND (reference sequence). The CDR3 reads CASSISGGGQPQHF. CDR3 nucleotide sequence: TGTGCCAGTAGTATTTCAGGGGGGGGCCAGCCCCAGCATTTT. The variable domain in full, completed from reference TRBV19 and TRBJ1-5, reads DGGITQSPKYLFRKEGQNVTLSCEQNLNHDAMYWYRQDPGQGLRLIYYSQIVNDFQKGDIAEGYSVSREKKESFPLTVTSAQKNPTAFYLCASSISGGGQPQHFGDGTRLSIL.

This chain connects TRBV29-1 to TRBJ1-1; tentative D call: TRBD1 (5 bases). The V end lost 6 bases, the J end lost 6 bases, and 17 bases lay between the germline ends. The CDR3 runs to 13 residues. Germline CDR1 and CDR2: SQVTM and ANQGSEA. The CDR3 loop is CSVKQVWAAEAFF. DNA for the CDR3: TGCAGCGTCAAACAGGTTTGGGCCGCTGAAGCTTTCTTT.

The V call is TRBV12-3 or TRBV12-4, the J call TRBJ2-1; 13 bases match TRBD2. V was clipped by 5 bases and J by 9 bases; unmatched bases: 4. The CDR3 is 14 amino acids. CDR3 sequence: CASSRLAGGGEQFF. The DNA of the CDR3 is TGTGCCAGCAGTCGACTAGCGGGAGGAGGTGAGCAGTTCTTC.

The rearrangement uses TRBV11-2 and TRBJ2-7; D uncertain. The V and J ends lost 3 bases and 2 bases respectively, with 11 bases between them. Per germline, CDR1 SGHAT and CDR2 FQNNGV. The CDR3 is 14 amino acids. CDR3 sequence: CASSFIGPPYEQYF. The CDR3 nucleotides read TGTGCCAGCAGCTTCATCGGGCCCCCCTACGAGCAGTACTTC.

This chain joins TRBV9 and TRBJ2-7, with a tentative D call TRBD1 (6 bases). Trimming left V 3 bases short and J 3 bases short, with 10 bases between. The germline gives CDR1 SGDLS, CDR2 YYNGEE. The CDR3 runs to 13 residues. The CDR3 sequence is CASSATGNYEQYF. The CDR3 coding sequence is TGTGCCAGCAGCGCGACAGGAAACTACGAGCAGTACTTC.

The rearrangement joins TRBV27 to TRBJ2-1; D is perhaps TRBD1 (6 bases). The CDR3 is made up of 17 amino acids. Trimming stripped 5 bases from V and 0 bases from J, with 17 bases between. The germline V gene encodes CDR1 MNHEY and CDR2 SMNVEV (reference sequence). The CDR3 region is CASSPPTGWGSYNEQFF. CDR3 bases: TGTGCCAGCAGTCCCCCTACAGGGTGGGGCTCCTACAATGAGCAGTTCTTC.

A few counts support this clonotype. CDR3 in DNA: TGTGCCAGCAGTCGACAAAGACTGCAACCCTACGAGCAGTACTTC. Protein product: CASSRQRLQPYEQYF. The chain uses TRBV27 and TRBJ2-7; no clear D gene. V was pared by 5 bases and J by 2 bases, with 16 bases between. The germline V gene has CDR1 MNHEY and CDR2 SMNVEV (reference sequence). There are 15 residues in the CDR3.

This chain connects TRBV7-9 to TRBJ2-7, with TRBD2 matching over 11 bases. J gave up 2 bases and V 4 bases, and 4 bases lay outside the gene matches. This CDR3 spans 15 amino acids. Germline CDR1 SEHNR, CDR2 FQNEAQ (reference sequence). The CDR3 nucleotides are TGTGCCAGCAGCTCCCGACTAGCGGGGCCCTACGAGCAGTACTTC. Residues: CASSSRLAGPYEQYF.

The gene calls are TRBV7-8 and TRBJ2-6; tentative D call: TRBD1 (6 bases). The CDR3 length is 20 residues. CDR1 and CDR2 (germline): SGHVS, FQNEAQ. Trimming removed 3 bases from V and 0 bases from J, with 21 bases in between. CDR3 nucleotides: TGTGCCAGCAGCTTGAGCGCCGCCCAGGGGCTCTCCTCTGGGGCCAACGTCCTGACTTTC. This sequence encodes CASSLSAAQGLSSGANVLTF.

CDR3 amino acids: CATRAGTDTQYF. Written as DNA, the CDR3 is TGTGCCACTAGGGCAGGCACAGATACGCAGTATTTT. V is TRBV6-6 and J is TRBJ2-3; D gene unclear. The germline V and J ends were trimmed by 10 bases and 1 base, with 9 bases remaining between them. The germline V gene has CDR1 MNHNY and CDR2 SVGAGI (reference sequence). The CDR3 runs to 12 residues.

The chain has TRBV12-3 or TRBV12-4 and TRBJ1-1, with D perhaps matching TRBD1 (5 bases). V shed 4 bases and J shed 4 bases, with 13 bases lying between them. CDR3 length: 14 amino acids. The CDR3 bases are TGTGCCAGCAGTTCGGGGAGACAGAGCACTGAAGCTTTCTTT. Translated, it gives CASSSGRQSTEAFF.

The CDR3, as DNA: TGTGCCAGCACCCGGACAGGGGCTGGCTATGGCTACACCTTC. This translates into CASTRTGAGYGYTF. The V call is TRBV12-3 or TRBV12-4, the J call TRBJ1-2; TRBD1 aligns across 9 bases. CDR3 size: 14 residues. V gave up 7 bases and J gave up 4 bases; unmatched junction bases: 7.

As concerns this clonotype: A read error may account for a junction end that differs from germline. V is TRBV7-7 and J is TRBJ1-5; the D gene is possibly TRBD1 (5 bases). Germline V gives CDR1 SSHAT, CDR2 FNYEAQ (reference sequence). CDR3 length: 17 amino acids. The CDR3 reads CASSPPEVEGHNQPQHF. Here the CDR3 DNA reads TGTGCTAGCAGCCCCCCGGAAGTGGAGGGGCACAATCAGCCCCAGCATTTT.

The chain carries TRBV29-1 and TRBJ2-4; 10 nucleotides align to TRBD1. CDR1 and CDR2 (germline): SQVTM, ANQGSEA. The V and J ends lost 6 bases and 7 bases, in that order; junction bases with no gene match: 3. This CDR3 comprises 12 residues. DNA of the CDR3: TGCAGCGTAACGGGACAGGGGAACATTCAGTACTTC. This sequence encodes CSVTGQGNIQYF. Complete variable domain (other parts from reference TRBV29-1 and TRBJ2-4): SAVISQKPSRDICQRGTSLTIQCQVDSQVTMMFWYRQQPGQSLTLIATANQGSEATYESGFVIDKFPISRPNLTFSTLTVSNMSPEDSSIYLCSVTGQGNIQYFGAGTRLSVL.

This rearrangement joins TRBV19 to TRBJ1-2; tentatively, D is TRBD1 (6 bases). V lost 3 bases, J lost 5 bases, and 22 bases lay in between. This CDR3 region has 17 residues. The V gene's germline CDR1 is LNHDA and CDR2 SQIVND (reference sequence). CDR3: CASSMLGQIRGAYGYTF. Here the CDR3 DNA reads TGTGCCAGTAGTATGTTGGGACAAATAAGAGGGGCGTATGGCTACACCTTC.

The chain carries TRBV9 and TRBJ1-2; no firm D call. The CDR3 totals 13 residues. Germline CDR1 and CDR2: SGDLS and YYNGEE. Trimming shortened V by 0 bases and J by 5 bases, and 8 bases separated the two germline ends. CDR3: CASSVDAEYGYTF. The CDR3 DNA sequence: TGTGCCAGCAGCGTAGACGCAGAGTATGGCTACACCTTC. Looking up the rest from reference TRBV9 and TRBJ1-2 gives the full variable domain: DSGVTQTPKHLITATGQRVTLRCSPRSGDLSVYWYQQSLDQGLQFLIQYYNGEERAKGNILERFSAQQFPDLHSELNLSSLELGDSALYFCASSVDAEYGYTFGSGTRLTVV.

The rearrangement uses TRBV20-1 and TRBJ1-1, with 11 positions matching TRBD1. The junction had 8 bases not matched to a gene; V was cut back by 2 bases and J by 6 bases. Germline loops: CDR1 DFQATT, CDR2 SNEGSKA (reference sequence). The CDR3 contains 15 residues. The chain's CDR3 is CSARIFTGQGAEAFF. The CDR3 DNA sequence: TGCAGTGCTAGAATATTTACGGGACAGGGGGCTGAAGCTTTCTTT.

This chain uses TRBV13 with TRBJ2-7; 13 nucleotides agree with TRBD2. The V and J ends lost 1 base and 4 bases, in that order; junction bases with no gene match: 10. This CDR3 contains 18 residues. Germline V gene sequence: CDR1 PRHDT, CDR2 FYEKMQ (reference sequence). CDR3 DNA sequence: TGTGCCAGCAGCTTAGTCCCCCCCGGACTAGCGGGAGCATACGAGCAGTACTTC. Translated: CASSLVPPGLAGAYEQYF.

The chain links TRBV3-1 to TRBJ2-3; 12 bases line up with TRBD2. The V gene end was trimmed by 0 bases and the J gene end by 2 bases; junction bases not matched to a gene: 6. This CDR3 has 18 residues. Germline loops: CDR1 LGHDT, CDR2 YNNKEL (reference sequence). CDR3 region: CASSQEGSSGRATDTQYF. CDR3 in DNA: TGTGCCAGCAGCCAAGAAGGATCTAGCGGGAGGGCCACAGATACGCAGTATTTT.

The chain recombines TRBV27 with TRBJ1-2; D is perhaps TRBD1 (6 bases). V lost 2 bases and J lost 3, with 7 bases in between. Germline V gene sequence: CDR1 MNHEY, CDR2 SMNVEV (reference sequence). CDR3 length: 13 amino acids. The CDR3 protein is CASSLRTDYGYTF. DNA for the CDR3: TGTGCCAGCAGTTTAAGGACAGACTATGGCTACACCTTC.

The chain recombines TRBV6-1 with TRBJ1-1; D may be TRBD1 (5 bases). Germline V gene lookup returns CDR1 MNHNS and CDR2 SASEGT. Trimming removed 5 bases at V and 7 bases at J, with 14 bases between. The CDR3 totals 13 residues. The CDR3 spells CASSPRVGSEAFF. The CDR3 DNA is TGTGCCAGCAGTCCCAGGGTAGGGAGTGAAGCTTTCTTT.

V usage is TRBV6-1 and J usage is TRBJ1-5, with TRBD1 as a possible D gene (5 bases). CDR1 and CDR2 from the germline V gene are MNHNS and SASEGT. V lost 1 base, J lost 7 bases, and 14 bases lay in between. This CDR3 comprises 15 residues. DNA of the CDR3: TGTGCCAGCAGTGAAGTGGGTGGGGGGGGACAGCCCCAGCATTTT. This translates into CASSEVGGGGQPQHF.

This chain links TRBV20-1 with TRBJ2-7; TRBD2 matches at 7 bases. CDR3 length: 13 amino acids. CDR1 and CDR2 from the germline V gene are DFQATT and SNEGSKA (reference sequence). V was pared by 3 bases and J by 3 bases, with 5 bases of the junction left unmatched. The CDR3 here is CSASRPGGYEQYF. The DNA for the CDR3 is TGCAGTGCTAGTAGGCCGGGGGGCTACGAGCAGTACTTC.

V and J are TRBV19 and TRBJ2-7, with a weak D call TRBD2 (6 bases). The V end was cut by 2 bases, the J end by 3 bases, with 14 bases between. The CDR3 is 15 residues long. Germline V lookup: CDR1 LNHDA, CDR2 SQIVND (reference sequence). CDR3 sequence: CASSIPGQGGYEQYF. The CDR3 DNA is TGTGCCAGTAGTATACCGGGCCAGGGAGGCTACGAGCAGTACTTC.

The chain couples TRBV5-1 to TRBJ1-2; no firm D call. V lost 1 base and J 10 bases, leaving 14 bases between the germline ends. CDR3 size: 13 residues. Germline V gene sequence: CDR1 SGHRS, CDR2 YFSETQ. The CDR3 DNA sequence: TGCGCCAGCAGCTTGAGCCCCGCAAGTGCCTACACCTTC. This encodes CASSLSPASAYTF.